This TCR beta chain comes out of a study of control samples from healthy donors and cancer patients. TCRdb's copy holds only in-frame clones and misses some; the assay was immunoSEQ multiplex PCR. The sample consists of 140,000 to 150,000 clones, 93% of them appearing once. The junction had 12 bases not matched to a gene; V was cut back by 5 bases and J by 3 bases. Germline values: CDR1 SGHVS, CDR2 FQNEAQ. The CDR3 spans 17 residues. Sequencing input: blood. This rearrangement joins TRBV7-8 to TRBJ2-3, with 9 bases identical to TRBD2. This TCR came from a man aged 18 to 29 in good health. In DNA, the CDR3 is TGTGCCAGCAGCCCCGGGACTAGCCGGTTCAGGACAGATACGCAGTATTTT. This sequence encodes CASSPGTSRFRTDTQYF.